The clone carrying this TCR beta chain occurred many times. This record belongs to a study of early T cells in non-severe SARS-CoV-2 infection. As for the study in general: Sequenced material consisted of bulk RNA (from unsorted whole blood), and chains were unpaired.

Each cDNA molecule carried a unique molecular identifier. In TCRdb, the 5' RACE reads were re-called with MiXCR into one record per CDR3 protein. The sample lists some 36,000 distinct CDR3 sequences, less than 7% occurring once. This CDR3 is built from 14 residues. The V gene end was trimmed by 5 bases and the J gene end by 5 bases; junction bases not matched to a gene: 6. Germline V gene sequence: CDR1 SGHVS, CDR2 FQNEAQ. The gene calls are TRBV7-8 and TRBJ1-1, with TRBD1 identical over 9 bases. The sequence derives from an adult who was a healthcare worker with PCR-confirmed SARS-CoV-2 infection or an uninfected control (not recorded which). Sequencing used whole blood, obtained at baseline. In DNA form, the CDR3 reads TGTGCCAGCAGCCCTGGGACAGGGAAGACTGAAGCTTTCTTT. It yields the protein CASSPGTGKTEAFF.